This is a list of T cell receptor beta chains from one sample in a study of beta chain features in type 1 diabetes. Generated by immunoSEQ multiplex PCR, the TCRdb table keeps only in-frame clones and is missing some. Among 250,000 to 400,000 clones listed, around 15% were seen once. Sequencing was carried out using central memory CD4+ T cells from blood. All receptors come from a man aged 30-40 years in good health. Each CDR3 is given with its conserved first and last residue. The D gene is left open where the match is weak. The size entry is marked missing in some rows and otherwise reads once, few, many or a size class.

D gene: .; J gene: TRBJ2-3; clone size: few; V gene: TRBV13; CDR3 DNA: TGTGCCAGCAGCCGGACAGCCCCGGGAGATACGCAGTATTTT; CDR3 protein: CASSRTAPGDTQYF
D gene: TRBD1; J gene: TRBJ2-1; clone size: few; V gene: TRBV25-1; CDR3 DNA: TGTGCCAGCAGTGCTTCCGGGACAGGAGACAATGAGCAGTTCTTC; CDR3 protein: CASSASGTGDNEQFF
D gene: .; J gene: TRBJ2-7; clone size: .; V gene: TRBV4-3; CDR3 DNA: TGCGCCAGCAGCCAGGACCTTAGGGGCTACGAGCAGTACTTC; CDR3 protein: CASSQDLRGYEQYF
D gene: TRBD1; J gene: TRBJ1-5; clone size: few; V gene: TRBV7-2; CDR3 DNA: TGTGCCAGCAGTAAGACAGGGCTAAATCAGCCCCAGCATTTT; CDR3 protein: CASSKTGLNQPQHF
D gene: .; J gene: TRBJ1-1; clone size: few; V gene: TRBV7-6; CDR3 DNA: TGTGCCAGCAGCTCCGGGACTCTAAACACTGAAGCTTTCTTT; CDR3 protein: CASSSGTLNTEAFF
D gene: .; J gene: TRBJ1-4; clone size: few; V gene: TRBV10-2; CDR3 DNA: TGCGCCAGCAGTGAGACTACTGGTGAAAAACTGTTTTTT; CDR3 protein: CASSETTGEKLFF
D gene: .; J gene: TRBJ2-7; clone size: .; V gene: TRBV7-2; CDR3 DNA: TGTGCCAGCAGCTTTTCCCGCTACGAGCAGTACTTC; CDR3 protein: CASSFSRYEQYF
D gene: TRBD2; J gene: TRBJ2-3; clone size: few; V gene: TRBV19; CDR3 DNA: TGTGCCAGTAGGGTAGCGGGGGCAGATACGCAGTATTTT; CDR3 protein: CASRVAGADTQYF
D gene: .; J gene: TRBJ2-4; clone size: many; V gene: TRBV13; CDR3 DNA: TGTGCCAGCAGCTTTATCAAAAACATTCAGTACTTC; CDR3 protein: CASSFIKNIQYF
D gene: .; J gene: TRBJ2-3; clone size: .; V gene: TRBV15; CDR3 DNA: TGTGCCACCAGCCGAGACCTAGAGCTGACAGATACGCAGTATTTT; CDR3 protein: CATSRDLELTDTQYF
D gene: .; J gene: TRBJ1-3; clone size: few; V gene: TRBV6-5; CDR3 DNA: TGTGCCAGCTGTTCAGTGTTTGGAAACACCATATATTTT; CDR3 protein: CASCSVFGNTIYF
D gene: .; J gene: TRBJ2-1; clone size: .; V gene: TRBV5-6; CDR3 DNA: TGTGCCAGCAGCTTTCGGGGGTCCCTACCCTGGGATGAGCAGTTCTTC; CDR3 protein: CASSFRGSLPWDEQFF
D gene: .; J gene: TRBJ2-5; clone size: .; V gene: TRBV1; CDR3 DNA: TGCACCAGCAGCCAAGCGTCCGGGACTAGCGGGTCGGAGACCCAGTACTTC; CDR3 protein: CTSSQASGTSGSETQYF
D gene: TRBD2; J gene: TRBJ2-5; clone size: few; V gene: TRBV5-4; CDR3 DNA: TGTGCCAGCAGCTTGGGGCCGGGAGGAAAGACCCAGTACTTC; CDR3 protein: CASSLGPGGKTQYF
D gene: TRBD2; J gene: TRBJ2-5; clone size: many; V gene: TRBV28; CDR3 DNA: TGTGCCAGCAGTTCGGGACTAGCGGGGGGACAGACCCAGTACTTC; CDR3 protein: CASSSGLAGGQTQYF
D gene: .; J gene: TRBJ1-1; clone size: few; V gene: TRBV2; CDR3 DNA: TGTGCCAGCAGTGGGAGCAGGGACACTGAAGCTTTCTTT; CDR3 protein: CASSGSRDTEAFF
D gene: TRBD1; J gene: TRBJ2-1; clone size: few; V gene: TRBV5-4; CDR3 DNA: TGTGCCAGCAGCACGGGACAGCTGAGGACCTACAATGAGCAGTTCTTC; CDR3 protein: CASSTGQLRTYNEQFF
D gene: .; J gene: TRBJ2-4; clone size: .; V gene: TRBV21-1; CDR3 DNA: TGTGCCAGCAGTAAGACAATAGCTACAGCAAGAAAAAACATTCAGTACTTC; CDR3 protein: CASSKTIATARKNIQYF
D gene: TRBD1; J gene: TRBJ2-3; clone size: few; V gene: TRBV19; CDR3 DNA: TGTGCCAGTAGTATAAAGACAGGGGGCCTCACAGATACGCAGTATTTT; CDR3 protein: CASSIKTGGLTDTQYF
D gene: TRBD1; J gene: TRBJ2-1; clone size: .; V gene: TRBV5-1; CDR3 DNA: TGCGCCAGCAGCTTCTTACAGGGGGCCAACAATGAGCAGTTCTTC; CDR3 protein: CASSFLQGANNEQFF
D gene: TRBD1; J gene: TRBJ2-2; clone size: few; V gene: TRBV7-9; CDR3 DNA: TGTGCCAGCAGCAAAGCGATCGGGACAGTAAACACCGGGGAGCTGTTTTTT; CDR3 protein: CASSKAIGTVNTGELFF
D gene: .; J gene: TRBJ2-5; clone size: .; V gene: TRBV7-6; CDR3 DNA: TGTGCCAGCAGCTTAGCCCTAACAGAAGAGACCCAGTACTTC; CDR3 protein: CASSLALTEETQYF
D gene: .; J gene: TRBJ1-1; clone size: few; V gene: TRBV2; CDR3 DNA: TGTGCCAGCAGTCCCTCGGGACGTAGTCAGACTGAAGCTTTCTTT; CDR3 protein: CASSPSGRSQTEAFF
D gene: .; J gene: TRBJ1-1; clone size: .; V gene: TRBV7-3; CDR3 DNA: TGTGCCAGCAGCTTATCAGTGGGGAACGCTGAAGCTTTCTTT; CDR3 protein: CASSLSVGNAEAFF
D gene: .; J gene: TRBJ2-5; clone size: few; V gene: TRBV5-1; CDR3 DNA: TGCGCCAGCAGCTTGTCTGTCGGAGAGACCCAGTACTTC; CDR3 protein: CASSLSVGETQYF
D gene: .; J gene: TRBJ1-1; clone size: .; V gene: TRBV6-4; CDR3 DNA: TGTGCCAGCAGTGAATCGGGGGAAACGACTGAAGCTTTCTTT; CDR3 protein: CASSESGETTEAFF
D gene: TRBD1; J gene: TRBJ1-2; clone size: few; V gene: TRBV15; CDR3 DNA: TGTGCCACCAGCAGCAGGACAGGGGGCTTCGGCTACACCTTC; CDR3 protein: CATSSRTGGFGYTF
D gene: .; J gene: TRBJ2-3; clone size: .; V gene: TRBV7-8; CDR3 DNA: TGTGCCAGCAGCCCCTGGAGCGGTAATACGCAGTATTTT; CDR3 protein: CASSPWSGNTQYF
D gene: .; J gene: TRBJ2-3; clone size: .; V gene: TRBV7-8; CDR3 DNA: TGTGCCAGCAGCTTAAACGGGCAGGGTAGCACAGATACGCAGTATTTT; CDR3 protein: CASSLNGQGSTDTQYF
D gene: .; J gene: TRBJ2-3; clone size: .; V gene: TRBV5-5; CDR3 DNA: TGTGCCAGCAGCCGGGGGGCCGTAGATACGCAGTATTTT; CDR3 protein: CASSRGAVDTQYF
D gene: .; J gene: TRBJ1-2; clone size: many; V gene: TRBV27; CDR3 DNA: TGTGCCAGCAGTTTAGGGGGTGATGGCTACACCTTC; CDR3 protein: CASSLGGDGYTF
D gene: .; J gene: TRBJ2-5; clone size: .; V gene: TRBV9; CDR3 DNA: TGTGCCAGCAGCGCAGGGACTGTCCCATCGGAGACCCAGTACTTC; CDR3 protein: CASSAGTVPSETQYF
D gene: .; J gene: TRBJ1-2; clone size: few; V gene: TRBV10-2; CDR3 DNA: TGCGCCAGCCACCCGGCCTCCGGGACGTATGGCTACACCTTC; CDR3 protein: CASHPASGTYGYTF
D gene: TRBD2; J gene: TRBJ2-2; clone size: .; V gene: TRBV11-3; CDR3 DNA: TGTGCCAGCAGCTTCGGCGGGAGATGGGGCGCCGGGGAGCTGTTTTTT; CDR3 protein: CASSFGGRWGAGELFF
D gene: .; J gene: TRBJ2-4; clone size: .; V gene: TRBV7-9; CDR3 DNA: TGTGCCAGCAGCTTCAAGGCAGGACAAAACATTCAGTACTTC; CDR3 protein: CASSFKAGQNIQYF
D gene: .; J gene: TRBJ2-5; clone size: .; V gene: TRBV7-2; CDR3 DNA: TGTGCCAGCAGCCTCCAAGAGACCCAGTACTTC; CDR3 protein: CASSLQETQYF
D gene: .; J gene: TRBJ1-1; clone size: .; V gene: TRBV9; CDR3 DNA: TGTGCCAGCAGCGCCTCAATTGGGATCACTGAAGCTTTCTTT; CDR3 protein: CASSASIGITEAFF
D gene: TRBD2; J gene: TRBJ2-1; clone size: .; V gene: TRBV19; CDR3 DNA: TGTGCCAGTAGTGGGAAGGCGGGGGGGCCAGGTGAGCAGTTCTTC; CDR3 protein: CASSGKAGGPGEQFF
D gene: .; J gene: TRBJ1-2; clone size: .; V gene: TRBV4-3; CDR3 DNA: TGCGCCAGCAGCCAATCTACTTGGGGGTTCGAGTTTCTGAGAGGTGGCTACACCTTC; CDR3 protein: CASSQSTWGFEFLRGGYTF
D gene: .; J gene: TRBJ1-5; clone size: .; V gene: TRBV14; CDR3 DNA: TGTGCCAGCAGCCAACCTGGCCGAGAACAGCCCCAGCATTTT; CDR3 protein: CASSQPGREQPQHF
D gene: .; J gene: TRBJ1-2; clone size: few; V gene: TRBV6-5; CDR3 DNA: TGTGCCAGCAGTTACTCGGGGAATACTAACTATGGCTACACCTTC; CDR3 protein: CASSYSGNTNYGYTF
D gene: TRBD1; J gene: TRBJ2-4; clone size: many; V gene: TRBV5-4; CDR3 DNA: TGTGCCAGCAGCTTAACAGGGGGCGTAGAAAACATTCAGTACTTC; CDR3 protein: CASSLTGGVENIQYF
D gene: .; J gene: TRBJ2-1; clone size: many; V gene: TRBV7-3; CDR3 DNA: TGTGCCAGCAGCTTAACCACCATAGGGGAGCAGTTCTTC; CDR3 protein: CASSLTTIGEQFF
D gene: .; J gene: TRBJ1-2; clone size: .; V gene: TRBV9; CDR3 DNA: TGTGCCAGCAGCGAGACCCTCGAGGGTGTGTATGGCTACACCTTC; CDR3 protein: CASSETLEGVYGYTF
D gene: .; J gene: TRBJ1-2; clone size: .; V gene: TRBV7-9; CDR3 DNA: TGTGCCAGCAGCTTAGTCCCAGGGAACGGGTTCTATGGCTACACCTTC; CDR3 protein: CASSLVPGNGFYGYTF
D gene: .; J gene: TRBJ2-3; clone size: .; V gene: TRBV7-2; CDR3 DNA: TGTGCCAGCAGCATCCGACAGGCGGGGGCGGATACGCAGTATTTT; CDR3 protein: CASSIRQAGADTQYF
D gene: .; J gene: TRBJ2-5; clone size: .; V gene: TRBV29-1; CDR3 DNA: TGCAGCGTCATGCTTCGGGAGACCCAGTACTTC; CDR3 protein: CSVMLRETQYF
D gene: .; J gene: TRBJ1-2; clone size: .; V gene: TRBV7-2; CDR3 DNA: TGTGCCAGCAGCCCCGGGACCCTAATCGGTTATGGCTACACCTTC; CDR3 protein: CASSPGTLIGYGYTF
D gene: .; J gene: TRBJ2-7; clone size: many; V gene: TRBV2; CDR3 DNA: TGTGCCAGCAGCTTGGTGGGGGCTGGCGAGCAGTACTTC; CDR3 protein: CASSLVGAGEQYF
D gene: .; J gene: TRBJ1-2; clone size: .; V gene: TRBV9; CDR3 DNA: TGTGCCAGCAGCCCGTCTCAGGGCGTAATAAACTTC; CDR3 protein: CASSPSQGVINF
D gene: .; J gene: TRBJ1-2; clone size: .; V gene: TRBV7-8; CDR3 DNA: TGTGCCAGCAGCTTAGAGTGGGTCTATGGCTACACCTTC; CDR3 protein: CASSLEWVYGYTF
D gene: .; J gene: TRBJ2-1; clone size: .; V gene: TRBV7-2; CDR3 DNA: TGTGCCAGCAGCTTAGCGGGAGTTTCATCCAGTGAGCAGTTCTTC; CDR3 protein: CASSLAGVSSSEQFF
D gene: TRBD2; J gene: TRBJ2-3; clone size: .; V gene: TRBV9; CDR3 DNA: TGTGCCAGCAGCCGTTCTCCGGGACTAGCGGGAGATACGCAGTATTTT; CDR3 protein: CASSRSPGLAGDTQYF
D gene: .; J gene: TRBJ1-2; clone size: many; V gene: TRBV28; CDR3 DNA: TGTGCCAGCAGTTTGAGTCCGCTCTATGGCTACACCTTC; CDR3 protein: CASSLSPLYGYTF